These 2 T cell receptor beta chains were sequenced from one sample in a study of cytomegalovirus exposure and HLA in healthy donors. The primer mix had 60 Vbeta and 13 Jbeta primers. Some clones are missing from TCRdb's copy, which holds only in-frame ones; the method was immunoSEQ multiplex PCR. In the table there are about 82,000 clones, around 82% of which are singletons. Source material: PBMCs. Every receptor here comes from a man aged 45-65 years in good health and CMV-seronegative.

The J gene is TRBJ1-2, the V gene TRBV6-6; D gene ambiguous. V was trimmed by 2 bases and J by 1 base, leaving 8 bases between them. This CDR3 region has 14 residues. CDR1 is MNHNY, CDR2 SVGAGI, per germline (reference sequence). The CDR3: CASSYGEGNYGYTF. CDR3 DNA sequence: TGTGCCAGCAGTTACGGGGAGGGTAACTATGGCTACACCTTC.

The chain couples TRBV19 to TRBJ1-5, with TRBD1 matching 7 bases. Germline assignment: CDR1 LNHDA and CDR2 SQIVND (reference sequence). Trimming at V came to 5 bases and at J to 3 bases, leaving 10 bases not matched to a gene. The CDR3 spans 16 residues. DNA for the CDR3: TGTGCCAGTAGTGCTCCGGGACAGACCTTCAATCAGCCCCAGCATTTT. The encoded protein is CASSAPGQTFNQPQHF.